The 13 T cell receptor beta chains reported below all come from one sample, sequenced in a study of beta chain features in type 1 diabetes. These receptors' antigens are unknown. The study, taken as a whole, reports: Moderate but significant shortening of TCRB CDR3s was recorded in all four CD4+ subsets from Type 1 diabetes patients.

Every bit of the isolated RNA underwent reverse transcription, so sequencing read expressed TCRB transcripts. Here immunoSEQ multiplex PCR was the method, and the copy in TCRdb shows in-frame clones only, minus some. Seen here are roughly 51,000 clones, around 56% observed once, and the top ten hold 2% to 3%. Sequencing was done on a sample of Tregs from blood. The receptors derive from a woman between 40 and 50 years old with type 1 diabetes.

The V gene is TRBV5-4, the J gene TRBJ2-5, with 9 bases that match TRBD1. The J call could be wrong; TRBJ2-7 is a better fit for the DNA end. Germline lookup yields CDR1 SGHNT and CDR2 YYREEE (reference sequence). The CDR3 has 16 residues. CDR3 amino acids: CASSLGRTGVLYEQYF. The CDR3 nucleotides read TGTGCCAGCAGCTTGGGGAGGACAGGGGTCTTATACGAGCAGTACTTC.

This clone has more than one count but fewer than ten. J is TRBJ2-1 and V is TRBV10-3; 7 bases are shared with TRBD1. This CDR3 has 16 amino acids. The V gene end was trimmed by 6 bases and the J gene end by 0 bases; junction bases not matched to a gene: 8. The germline V gene encodes CDR1 ENHRY and CDR2 SYGVKD. CDR3 sequence: CAISGPRDSSYNEQFF. The CDR3 nucleotides read TGTGCCATCAGCGGTCCCCGGGACAGCTCCTACAATGAGCAGTTCTTC.

In its sample, this clone was seen a few times. The V gene is TRBV6-6, the J gene TRBJ1-2, with D uncertain. Germline-derived CDR1 and CDR2 are MNHNY and SVGAGI (reference sequence). This CDR3 spans 13 amino acids. V shed 7 bases and J shed 3 bases, with 12 bases lying between them. CDR3 in DNA: TGTGCCAGCATGAGGCCTCCGGACTATGGCTACACCTTC. It yields the protein CASMRPPDYGYTF.

This chain connects TRBV7-2 to TRBJ1-2, with 7 positions matching TRBD1. Unmatched junction bases numbered 8, after V lost 5 bases and J lost 8 bases. The CDR3 loop spans 13 amino acids. The germline CDR1 and CDR2 sequences are SGHTA and FQGNSA. DNA for the CDR3: TGTGCCAGCAGCCCCGGGACAGAATTCGGCTACACCTTC. The encoded protein is CASSPGTEFGYTF.

The chain is built from TRBV5-1 and TRBJ2-7; TRBD1 aligns across 10 bases. V lost 3 bases, J lost 8 bases, and 14 bases stayed unmatched. This CDR3 has 16 amino acids. CDR1 is SGHRS, CDR2 YFSETQ, per germline. The CDR3 DNA reads as TGCGCCAGCAGCTCCCGACCCCCGGGACAGGGGTTGAAGCAGTACTTC. It is translated as CASSSRPPGQGLKQYF.

V is TRBV7-2 and J is TRBJ2-5, with 7 bases lining up with TRBD1. The CDR3 length is 16 residues. V dropped 3 bases and J dropped 0; count of bases not matched to a gene: 7. Germline CDR1 is SGHTA and CDR2 is FQGNSA. The CDR3 reads CASSFTGTVYQETQYF. The CDR3 coding sequence is TGTGCCAGCAGCTTTACCGGGACAGTGTACCAAGAGACCCAGTACTTC.

This chain's CDR3 is CASAWDSIVSNYGYTF. CDR3 DNA sequence: TGTGCCAGCGCCTGGGACAGTATTGTCAGCAACTATGGCTACACCTTC. The chain employs TRBV2 and TRBJ1-2; the match to TRBD1 covers 7 bases. The germline V gene encodes CDR1 SNHLY and CDR2 FYNNEI. The length of the CDR3 is 16 residues. Germline trimming cut 8 bases from V and 2 bases from J; bases unmatched to any gene: 14.

The chain joins TRBV9 to TRBJ2-7, with 8 bases fitting TRBD2. Trimming cost V 2 bases and J 0 bases; bases outside gene matches: 4. This CDR3 is 15 amino acids long. The germline V gene encodes CDR1 SGDLS and CDR2 YYNGEE. Here the CDR3 reads CASSVGGTSSYEQYF. DNA of the CDR3: TGTGCCAGCAGCGTTGGAGGGACTAGCTCCTACGAGCAGTACTTC.

Regarding this clone: A junction boundary mismatches the germline segment, possibly from a read error. The chain carries TRBV6-1 and TRBJ2-4; the D gene is possibly TRBD2 (5 bases). In germline, CDR1 is MNHNS, CDR2 SASEGT. The CDR3 extends over 13 amino acids. The CDR3 reads CASREGRGNIQYF. CDR3 sequence (DNA): TGTGCCAGCCGTGAGGGCCGAGGGAACATTCAGTACTTC.

The gene calls are TRBV5-4 and TRBJ2-1; 8 bases line up with TRBD2. The V gene end was trimmed by 4 bases and the J gene end by 2 bases; junction bases not matched to a gene: 8. This CDR3 contains 16 residues. Germline CDR1 is SGHNT and CDR2 is YYREEE (reference sequence). DNA for the CDR3: TGTGCCAGCAGCCCCCGGGGGGGGTCAACCTACAATGAGCAGTTCTTC. This sequence encodes CASSPRGGSTYNEQFF.

V usage is TRBV14 and J usage is TRBJ2-3; no clear D gene. The germline V and J ends were trimmed by 4 bases and 3 bases, with 11 bases remaining between them. CDR1 and CDR2 from the germline V gene are SGHDN and FVKESK. The CDR3 length is 14 residues. CDR3 residues: CASSLRSLTDTQYF. The DNA of the CDR3 is TGTGCCAGCAGCCTGCGGAGTCTAACAGATACGCAGTATTTT.

The gene calls are TRBV7-2 and TRBJ2-2; no clear D. Germline CDR1 SGHTA, CDR2 FQGNSA. The CDR3 contains 12 residues. Trimming took 10 bases from V and 5 from J, leaving 11 bases between them. CDR3: CATKTVTGELFF. The DNA of the CDR3 is TGTGCCACAAAAACAGTGACCGGGGAGCTGTTTTTT.

The chain uses TRBV18 and TRBJ1-1; possibly TRBD1 for D (6 bases). V was clipped by 3 bases and J by 4 bases, with 12 bases between them. In germline, CDR1 is KGHSH, CDR2 LQKENI. The CDR3 covers 14 residues. DNA of the CDR3: TGTGCCAGCTCACCCCACAGGGTCCCCACTGAAGCTTTCTTT. Protein sequence: CASSPHRVPTEAFF.